This T cell receptor (beta chain) was captured in a study of blood T cell repertoires in COVID-19. This clone has only one observation. In the source study's methods: Quantification of nucleated cells was approximated via reference gene primer amplification. Using immunoSEQ multiplex PCR, the repertoire was profiled, and TCRdb retains in-frame clones only, with some absent. V, J and clone size reflect that table, while D and trimming were determined from the DNA. The table records under 200,000 clones, roughly 82% of them present only once. The CDR3 has 14 amino acids. Germline V gene data show CDR1 as MGHRA and CDR2 as YSYEKL. Trimming shortened V by 3 bases and J by 4 bases, and 12 bases separated the two germline ends. Each participant's cohort was designated according to participant-reported clinical history. Cohort 3 recovered donors had two negative PCRs, clearance, or symptom resolution.

The clonotype originates from a man aged 45 to 65 who had recovered from COVID-19. The V and J genes are TRBV4-1 and TRBJ2-5; tentatively, D is TRBD2 (7 bases). Sequences were obtained from PBMCs or T cells enriched from blood (not recorded which). CDR3 loop: CASSHEGGRETQYF. The DNA of the CDR3 is TGCGCCAGCAGCCATGAGGGGGGGAGAGAGACCCAGTACTTC.